A selection of T cell receptor beta chains follows, all from one sample in a study of T cell responses to AZD1222 COVID-19 vaccine. TCRdb's copy holds only in-frame clones and misses some; the assay was immunoSEQ multiplex PCR. This sample has about 110,000 clones; 88% occur once, and the top ten carry 1.5% to 2%. The specimen comprised peripheral blood, sampled on day 0 of AZD1222 vaccination. Receptors were obtained from an adult in good health. The CDR3 runs from the conserved cysteine through the conserved F or W. D genes are given only for firm matches. Expanded clones are given a class, and other clones once, few, many or no size at all.

d_call j_call cdr3_length v_call clone_size cdr3_aa cdr3_nt
. TRBJ1-1 12 TRBV6-5 . CASSSGGTEAFF TGTGCCAGCAGCTCGGGGGGAACCGAAGCTTTCTTT
. TRBJ2-1 15 TRBV11-2 . CASSLDQGTYNEQFF TGTGCCAGCAGCTTAGATCAGGGGACCTACAATGAGCAGTTCTTC
. TRBJ1-6 14 TRBV5-1 . CASSLEGPNSPLHF TGCGCCAGCAGCTTGGAAGGACCTAATTCACCCCTCCACTTT
. TRBJ1-2 16 TRBV30 . CAWGGLSGRQNYGYTF TGTGCCTGGGGGGGGCTAAGCGGACGCCAGAACTATGGCTACACCTTC
. TRBJ2-1 13 TRBV6-5 once CASSYPSTYEQFF TGTGCCAGCAGTTACCCCTCTACGTATGAGCAGTTCTTC
. TRBJ1-2 15 TRBV25-1 . CASSEYGGTSYGYTF TGTGCCAGCAGTGAATACGGCGGGACCTCCTATGGCTACACCTTC
. TRBJ1-5 13 TRBV3-1/TRBV3-2 . CASSQDRAQPQHF TGTGCCAGCAGCCAAGACAGGGCTCAGCCCCAGCATTTT
TRBD1 TRBJ1-5 16 TRBV15 . CATSPTGGRGNQPQHF TGTGCCACCAGTCCGACAGGGGGAAGGGGCAATCAGCCCCAGCATTTT
TRBD2 TRBJ2-1 15 TRBV2 . CASIEQAGGYNEQFF TGTGCCAGCATAGAGCAAGCGGGAGGTTACAATGAGCAGTTCTTC
. TRBJ1-6 14 TRBV3-1/TRBV3-2 . CASSDRLNNSPLHF TGTGCCAGCAGCGACAGGCTGAATAATTCACCCCTCCACTTT
. TRBJ1-1 13 TRBV6-5 . CASCEASDTEAFF TGTGCCAGCTGCGAGGCATCGGACACTGAAGCTTTCTTT